This TCR beta chain is from a study of cytomegalovirus exposure and HLA in healthy donors. Background on the study: As released early, the data held approximately 80 million unique TCRs from HLA-typed donors.

Study results and limitations: TCR beta sequences numbering fewer than 20,000 were associated with HLA alleles at 0.05 false discovery rate in a later analysis.

This clone is a singleton in its sample. Antigen specificity is unknown. Primers: 60 Vbeta forward and 13 Jbeta reverse. Produced via immunoSEQ multiplex PCR; TCRdb's table is partial and in-frame only. The table includes some 170,000 clones, about four fifths detected once. There are 21 residues in the CDR3. The germline V gene encodes CDR1 SNHLY and CDR2 FYNNEI. The V gene lost 0 bases and the J gene lost 0 bases, with 24 bases spanning the gap. The receptor comes from a girl aged 5 to 17 in good health and CMV-seropositive. The V gene is TRBV2, the J gene TRBJ1-3, with D perhaps TRBD1 (6 bases). The source material was PBMCs. The CDR3 spells CASSEALGQARGRGSGNTIYF. CDR3 sequence (DNA): TGTGCCAGCAGTGAAGCGTTGGGCCAAGCGAGAGGCAGGGGCTCTGGAAACACCATATATTTT.